This T cell receptor beta chain was documented in a study of blood T cells in healthy people across ages. This clonotype appeared a few times. From germline, CDR1 is SGHKS and CDR2 YYEKEE (reference sequence). CDR3 length: 14 residues. V lost 4 bases to trimming and J lost 4 bases, with 14 bases between them. Through a sample-barcoded 5' primer and a J-beta primer mix, a second PCR was run for roughly 6 to 12 cycles. TCRdb fed the 5' RACE reads into MiXCR, producing one record per CDR3 protein. This table has roughly 550,000 distinct CDR3 sequences, about 25% appearing once. These same data were also listed under a study on T cells of mothers and their children.

The origin of this receptor is a boy aged 5-17 years in good health. Sequencing was performed on blood. V and J are TRBV5-5 and TRBJ2-5; D may be TRBD2 (5 bases). CDR3 protein: CASSAREGRETQYF. The DNA of the CDR3 is TGTGCCAGCAGCGCCCGAGAGGGAAGAGAGACCCAGTACTTC.